Listed here is a single TCR beta chain. This clonotype was seen more than once but under ten times. The specificity of this receptor is unknown. No base quality values were provided; no much bigger clone lies one nucleotide off. Only healthy Caucasian donors were included. Three pairs of female monozygotic twins, all aged about 18 to 29 years, were included in the twin cohort. CD4+ and CD8+ T cell populations were isolated with positive isolation kits from Invitrogen. Libraries were constructed by 5' RACE. Reads for this sample came from an Illumina HiSeq 2000. Template switching added a universal primer binding site, and the final cDNA carried a unique molecular identifier that allowed TCR cDNA molecules to be counted accurately. Specific primers in the conserved constant-segment region were used to synthesize first-strand cDNA for the TCR alpha and beta chains. To control for contamination, each cDNA library was double barcoded with a SMART-Mk sample barcode plus Illumina barcodes. TruSeq adapter sequences and Illumina sample barcodes were added in two successive PCR steps. Sequencing of the TCR alpha and beta cDNA libraries was done on the Illumina HiSeq platform using custom primers. Per the authors' processing: MiGEC processed the raw reads to extract unique molecular identifiers, while MiXCR was used to determine the CDR3 positions. Recombination models were inferred per individual with the repgenHMM and IGoR tools using an EM algorithm. The analysis of shared clonotypes was done with the tcR package in R, with sharing normalized by the product of cloneset sizes. To study raw recombination free of thymic and clonal selection effects, out-of-frame nonproductive sequences were analyzed. TCRdb reprocessing: public reads trimmed at Q25 with fastp, clones called with MiXCR, in-frame beta chains kept. Merged by CDR3 protein, the rows form single entries marked with the most common genes and DNA. The V and J calls here are based on TCRdb, not the publication. The table for this sample lists approximately 530,000 distinct CDR3 sequences; about 22% of them were counted only once. 0.45% to 0.5% of the sample comes from the top ten.

CDR1 SGHRS and CDR2 YFSETQ are derived from the germline V gene. Counted from cysteine to phenylalanine, this CDR3 has 15 amino acids. Only CDR3 DNA remains: 45 bases, in frame from the first base. The germline V and J ends show losses of 3 bases and 1 base respectively, and no gene match explains 5 bases of the junction. These data belong to a study of identical twins (dated by TCRdb to the mid-2010s). Study-level background: To test whether fetal clonotypes persist, the study used deep sequencing on TCR alpha and beta repertoires from monozygotic twins, unrelated adults of various ages, and cord blood. To rule out contamination, replicate twin experiments were performed at different times with different library preparation protocols.

Broader findings and caveats from the paper: Abundant cord blood beta clonotypes had fewer insertions, young adult naive repertoires showed a similar but weaker trend, and memory repertoires showed no such trend. Invariant T cells such as MAIT and iNKT could partly confound zero-insertion analyses, although diverse VJ usage argued against such confounding for most clonotypes. Compared with coincidental sharing between unrelated individuals, out-of-frame TCR alpha sequences shared between twins had an excess of sequences with low generation probability. In beta out-of-frame sequences, excess twin sharing was weaker, because having fewer shared sequences lowered the signal-to-noise ratio. Because the same donors could not be followed over many years, the conclusions depended on cross-sectional statistical analysis. In monozygotic twins, recombination models systematically underestimated out-of-frame TCR alpha sharing, but the models matched the sharing seen between unrelated individuals.

These data also formed part of another study, on yellow fever vaccine responses in identical twins. As that second study puts it: According to the authors, the vaccine-induced T cell response in identical twins seemed to be partly convergent and partly specific to each individual. In the study, vaccine-responding T cell clones were precisely tracked in identical twins.

The sequencing sample was made of CD4+ T cells sorted from blood. The rearrangement combines TRBV5-1 with TRBJ1-1; 8 nucleotides in the junction match TRBD1. The TCR sequence derives from a woman under 30 in good health. The bases read TGCGCCAGCAGCTGGGGGACAGGTGAGAACACTGAAGCTTTCTTT. It translates to CASSWGTGENTEAFF.